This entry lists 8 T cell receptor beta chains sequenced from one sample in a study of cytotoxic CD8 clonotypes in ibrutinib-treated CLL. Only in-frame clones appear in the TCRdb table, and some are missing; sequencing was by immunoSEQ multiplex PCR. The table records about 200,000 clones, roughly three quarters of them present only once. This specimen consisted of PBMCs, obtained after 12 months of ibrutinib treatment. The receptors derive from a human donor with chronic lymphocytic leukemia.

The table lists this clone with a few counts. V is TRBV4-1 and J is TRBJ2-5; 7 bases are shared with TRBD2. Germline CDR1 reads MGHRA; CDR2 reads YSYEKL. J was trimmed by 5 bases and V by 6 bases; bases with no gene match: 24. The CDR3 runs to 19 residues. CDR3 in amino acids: CASRPDSYIGLGFSETQYF. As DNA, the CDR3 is TGCGCCAGCAGGCCAGACTCCTACATAGGACTAGGGTTTTCTGAGACCCAGTACTTC.

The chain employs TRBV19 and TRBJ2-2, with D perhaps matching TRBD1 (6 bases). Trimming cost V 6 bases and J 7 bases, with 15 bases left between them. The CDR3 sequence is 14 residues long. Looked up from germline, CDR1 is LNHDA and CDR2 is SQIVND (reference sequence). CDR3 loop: CASRMQGSDGELFF. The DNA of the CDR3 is TGTGCCAGTAGGATGCAGGGGTCAGACGGGGAGCTGTTTTTT.

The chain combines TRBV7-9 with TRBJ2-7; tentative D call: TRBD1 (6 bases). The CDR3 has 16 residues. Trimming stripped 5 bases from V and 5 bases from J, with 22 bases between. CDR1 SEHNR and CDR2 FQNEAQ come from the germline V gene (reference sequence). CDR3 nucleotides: TGTGCCAGCAGCCCTCCCGGACAGACAATAGTCGACGAGCAGTACTTC. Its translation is CASSPPGQTIVDEQYF.

The CDR3 DNA reads as TGTGCCAGTAGTATGATGGGCGGGGGAGATACGCAGTATTTT. This sequence encodes CASSMMGGGDTQYF. The rearrangement uses TRBV19 and TRBJ2-3, with 7 bases identical to TRBD2. Trimming at V came to 3 bases and at J to 5 bases, leaving 5 bases not matched to a gene. Germline CDR1 and CDR2: LNHDA and SQIVND (reference sequence). This CDR3 comprises 14 residues.

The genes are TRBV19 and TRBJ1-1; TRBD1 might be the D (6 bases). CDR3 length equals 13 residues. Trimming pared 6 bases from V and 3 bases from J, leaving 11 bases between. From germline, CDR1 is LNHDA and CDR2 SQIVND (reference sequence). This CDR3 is CASRDTGHTEAFF. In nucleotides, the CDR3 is TGTGCCAGTAGAGATACAGGGCACACTGAAGCTTTCTTT.

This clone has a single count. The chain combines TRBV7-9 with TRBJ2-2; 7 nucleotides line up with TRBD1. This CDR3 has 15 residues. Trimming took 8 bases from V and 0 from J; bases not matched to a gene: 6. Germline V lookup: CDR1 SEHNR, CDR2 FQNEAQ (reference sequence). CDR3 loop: CASDRVVANTGELFF. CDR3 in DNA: TGTGCCAGCGACAGGGTTGTGGCGAACACCGGGGAGCTGTTTTTT.

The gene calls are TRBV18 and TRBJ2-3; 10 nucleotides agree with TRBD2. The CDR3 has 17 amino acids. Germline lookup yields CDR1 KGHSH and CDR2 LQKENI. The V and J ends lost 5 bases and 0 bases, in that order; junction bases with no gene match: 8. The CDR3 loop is CASSEFSSGSSTDTQYF. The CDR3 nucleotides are TGTGCCAGCTCAGAATTCTCTAGCGGGAGTAGCACAGATACGCAGTATTTT.

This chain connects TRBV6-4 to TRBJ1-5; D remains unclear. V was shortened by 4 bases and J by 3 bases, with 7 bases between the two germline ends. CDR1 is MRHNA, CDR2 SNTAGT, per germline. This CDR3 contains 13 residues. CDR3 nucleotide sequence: TGTGCCAGCAGTGCCACCGACAATCAGCCCCAGCATTTT. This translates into CASSATDNQPQHF.